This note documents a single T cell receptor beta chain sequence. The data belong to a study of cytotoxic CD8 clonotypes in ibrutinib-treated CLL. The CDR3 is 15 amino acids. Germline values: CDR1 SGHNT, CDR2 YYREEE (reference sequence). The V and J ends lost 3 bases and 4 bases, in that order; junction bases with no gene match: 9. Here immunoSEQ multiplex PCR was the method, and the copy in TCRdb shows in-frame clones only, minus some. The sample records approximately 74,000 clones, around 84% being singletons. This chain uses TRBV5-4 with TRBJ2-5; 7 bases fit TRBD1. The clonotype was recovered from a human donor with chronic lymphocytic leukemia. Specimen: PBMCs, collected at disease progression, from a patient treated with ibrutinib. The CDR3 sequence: CASSSPTGPRETQYF. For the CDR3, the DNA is TGTGCCAGCAGCTCACCGACAGGGCCAAGAGAGACCCAGTACTTC. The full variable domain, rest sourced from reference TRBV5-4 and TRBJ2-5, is ETGVTQSPTHLIKTRGQQVTLRCSSQSGHNTVSWYQQALGQGPQFIFQYYREEENGRGNFPPRFSGLQFPNYSSELNVNALELDDSALYLCASSSPTGPRETQYFGPGTRLLVL.